This T cell receptor beta chain was captured in a study of blood T cell repertoires in COVID-19. Background on the study: Collection of acute and convalescent COVID-19 samples took place in the United States, Italy and Spain. Sources were T cells, B-cell-depleted T cells, or PBMCs; the material itself was cDNA or gDNA.

The data were produced by immunoSEQ multiplex PCR, yet TCRdb's version contains in-frame clones alone and is incomplete. The sample holds fewer than 150,000 clones, 80% to 90% seen once. This clone was observed a single time. The CDR3 loop spans 14 amino acids. Germline loops: CDR1 MNHNS, CDR2 SASEGT. V was cut by 1 base and J by 4 bases, with 10 bases left in between. The source material was peripheral blood. This TCR derives from a human donor in a cohort sampled during active COVID-19. The chain recombines TRBV6-1 with TRBJ2-5, with D maybe TRBD1 (5 bases). The CDR3 coding sequence is TGTGCCAGCAGTGAAGGGGCAGGGCGAGAGACCCAGTACTTC. Translating it yields CASSEGAGRETQYF.